This entry is about one TCR beta chain. The antigen is unknown. The CDR3 totals 15 residues. Unmatched junction bases numbered 9, after V lost 5 bases and J lost 4 bases. Per germline, CDR1 SGHTA and CDR2 FQGTGA. The data originate from a study of shared clonotypes between healthy human individuals. Study-level background: There were three CD4 naive, three CD4 memory, two CD8 naive and one CD8 memory plates per donor. Findings and caveats of the study: Deeper or shallower sequencing was expected to change how clonotypes are shared among donors.

It was CD45RO-negative cells, positively selected for CCR7, that made up naive CD8 cells, with terminally differentiated effector memory CD45RA+ cells excluded. An even split of each subset's genomic DNA across several immunoSEQ plates was performed. Libraries were prepared by immunoSEQ multiplex PCR; TCRdb keeps only in-frame clonotypes and omits some of them. The profile shows about 1.9 million clones, 80% to 95% of them singletons. This clonotype originated in a man between 18 and 29 years old in good health. Some clones in this sample may be carry-over from other donors' samples. V usage is TRBV7-3 and J usage is TRBJ1-2; 8 bases are shared with TRBD1. Material: naive CD8+ T cells from PBMCs. This CDR3 reads CASSPVAGTGYGYTF. As DNA, the CDR3 is TGTGCCAGCAGCCCCGTTGCCGGGACAGGCTATGGCTACACCTTC.